The 21 T cell receptor beta chains below come from one sample, sequenced in a study of control samples from healthy donors and cancer patients. Sequenced by immunoSEQ multiplex PCR; TCRdb stores in-frame clones only, minus some. Of 50,000 or so clones in the sample, about 86% were seen once. Sequences were obtained from PBMCs. The source is a woman aged 45-59 years with lung cancer.

V is TRBV12-3 or TRBV12-4 and J is TRBJ2-2, with D unclear. V was cut by 3 bases and J by 4 bases, with 3 bases left in between. CDR3 length: 12 amino acids. Here the CDR3 reads CASSLLTGELFF. The CDR3 region has the DNA TGTGCCAGCAGTTTGCTCACCGGGGAGCTGTTTTTT.

The chain links TRBV28 to TRBJ2-7; D may match TRBD1 or TRBD2 (6 bases each). Trimming pared 5 bases from V and 4 bases from J, leaving 12 bases between. CDR3 length: 13 amino acids. CDR1 MDHEN and CDR2 SYDVKM come from the germline V gene. The CDR3 DNA sequence: TGTGCCAGCAGTCCGGGGGCTCTATACGAGCAGTACTTC. It is translated as CASSPGALYEQYF.

The chain employs TRBV5-1 and TRBJ1-1, with TRBD1 matching 8 bases. With 4 bases clipped from V and 2 bases from J, the junction kept 7 bases outside the gene matches. The CDR3 contains 15 residues. Per germline, CDR1 SGHRS and CDR2 YFSETQ. CDR3 DNA sequence: TGCGCCAGCAGCCCGGGGGCAGGGGGCAACACTGAAGCTTTCTTT. Residues: CASSPGAGGNTEAFF.

The chain joins TRBV2 to TRBJ2-6; unclear D gene. The germline V gene has CDR1 SNHLY and CDR2 FYNNEI. This CDR3 contains 15 residues. V was shortened by 2 bases and J by 4 bases, with 9 bases between the two germline ends. DNA for the CDR3: TGTGCCAGCAGTGAACTCGGGTACGGGGCCAACGTCCTGACTTTC. It codes for CASSELGYGANVLTF.

As regards this clone: Possible read error: a much larger clone is one base away. The gene calls are TRBV7-2 and TRBJ2-7, with D uncertain. The CDR3 is 13 amino acids. The germline V gene encodes CDR1 SGHTA and CDR2 FQGNSA. V lost 1 base and J lost 0, with 4 bases in between. CDR3 loop: CASSLGHSYEQYF. CDR3 DNA: TGTGCCAGCAGCTTAGGACACTCCTACGAGCAGTACTTC.

The chain combines TRBV19 with TRBJ1-2; D perhaps matches TRBD1 (5 bases). The V end was cut by 5 bases, the J end by 4 bases, with 17 bases between. The germline V gene encodes CDR1 LNHDA and CDR2 SQIVND (reference sequence). The CDR3 totals 15 residues. The CDR3 sequence: CASSATGTRSYGYTF. CDR3 nucleotides: TGTGCCAGTAGTGCAACAGGAACCCGAAGCTATGGCTACACCTTC.

The J gene is TRBJ1-2, the V gene TRBV14, with TRBD1 matching 7 bases. This CDR3 is built from 13 residues. The germline CDR1 and CDR2 sequences are SGHDN and FVKESK. With 7 bases clipped from V and 6 bases from J, the junction kept 8 bases outside the gene matches. CDR3 in amino acids: CASKLTGYHGYTF. The CDR3 region has the DNA TGTGCCAGCAAGCTGACAGGGTATCATGGCTACACCTTC.

This sequence joins TRBV7-2 and TRBJ1-5; unclear D gene. Trimming pared 1 base from V and 8 bases from J, leaving 12 bases between. Per germline, CDR1 SGHTA and CDR2 FQGNSA. The CDR3 sequence is 14 residues long. CDR3 protein: CASSLDQVLEPQHF. CDR3 nucleotide sequence: TGTGCCAGCAGCTTAGATCAGGTCCTGGAGCCCCAGCATTTT.

DNA for the CDR3: TGTGCCAGTAGTATAGAGTTCACAGGGAAGGGCTATGGCTACACCTTC. Its protein is CASSIEFTGKGYGYTF. V and J are TRBV19 and TRBJ1-2, with D possibly matching TRBD1 (6 bases). Germline values: CDR1 LNHDA, CDR2 SQIVND (reference sequence). Deletions cut 0 bases from V and 4 bases from J, with 15 bases between. The CDR3 has 16 residues.

This chain connects TRBV20-1 to TRBJ2-3, with unresolved D. The CDR3 is 11 amino acids. In germline, CDR1 is DFQATT, CDR2 SNEGSKA (reference sequence). V lost 2 bases to trimming and J lost 6 bases, with 6 bases between them. DNA for the CDR3: TGCAGTGCTAGATTAACGGATACGCAGTATTTT. Translating it yields CSARLTDTQYF.

The chain is built from TRBV11-3 and TRBJ2-5; D gene ambiguous. Trimming left V 1 base short and J 1 base short, with 7 bases between. The CDR3 spans 14 residues. Germline V gene data show CDR1 as SGHNT and CDR2 as YENEEA. CDR3 in amino acids: CASSLGHLQETQYF. In DNA form, the CDR3 reads TGTGCCAGCAGCTTAGGACACCTCCAAGAGACCCAGTACTTC. Variable domain in full (rest from reference TRBV11-3 and TRBJ2-5): EAGVVQSPRYKIIEKKQPVAFWCNPISGHNTLYWYLQNLGQGPELLIRYENEEAVDDSQLPKDRFSAERLKGVDSTLKIQPAELGDSAVYLCASSLGHLQETQYFGPGTRLLVL.

For this clone: One end of the junction fails to match germline, which may point to a read error. The gene calls are TRBV11-3 and TRBJ1-4; the match to TRBD1 covers 8 bases. The CDR3 sequence is 15 residues long. Per germline, CDR1 SGHNT and CDR2 YENEEA. The CDR3 sequence: CACSSGQGSNEKLFF. The CDR3 nucleotides read TGTGCCTGCAGCTCCGGACAGGGTTCTAATGAAAAACTGTTTTTT.

The genes are TRBV7-8 and TRBJ1-5; no definite D call. Germline lookup yields CDR1 SGHVS and CDR2 FQNEAQ. The V gene lost 5 bases and the J gene lost 4 bases, with 15 bases spanning the gap. The CDR3 contains 15 residues. The CDR3 nucleotides read TGTGCCAGCAGCCCCTTTGTGAATCTTAATCAGCCCCAGCATTTT. This codes for CASSPFVNLNQPQHF. The whole variable domain, filled in from reference TRBV7-8 and TRBJ1-5, reads GAGVSQSPRYKVAKRGQDVALRCDPISGHVSLFWYQQALGQGPEFLTYFQNEAQLDKSGLPSDRFFAERPEGSVSTLKIQRTQQEDSAVYLCASSPFVNLNQPQHFGDGTRLSIL.

The gene calls are TRBV14 and TRBJ1-2; 7 bases are shared with TRBD1. Germline loops: CDR1 SGHDN, CDR2 FVKESK. This CDR3 contains 21 residues. The J segment lost 5 bases and the V segment lost 0 bases, leaving 24 bases of the junction unmatched. CDR3 sequence reads: CASSQDRVKILDRKGRYGYTF. The CDR3 DNA sequence: TGTGCCAGCAGCCAAGATCGCGTGAAGATCCTGGACAGGAAAGGTAGATATGGCTACACCTTC.

The J gene is TRBJ2-5, the V gene TRBV7-9, with D perhaps matching TRBD1 (6 bases). The CDR3 consists of 13 residues. Germline CDR1 reads SEHNR; CDR2 reads FQNEAQ (reference sequence). Trimming cost V 5 bases and J 4 bases, with 11 bases left between them. As DNA, the CDR3 is TGTGCCAGCAGCGGAACAGGGATAGAGACCCAGTACTTC. It yields the protein CASSGTGIETQYF. Filled out from reference TRBV7-9 and TRBJ2-5, the complete variable domain reads DTGVSQNPRHKITKRGQNVTFRCDPISEHNRLYWYRQTLGQGPEFLTYFQNEAQLEKSRLLSDRFSAERPKGSFSTLEIQRTEQGDSAMYLCASSGTGIETQYFGPGTRLLVL.

The rearrangement joins TRBV5-1 to TRBJ2-7, with 10 bases matching TRBD1. Germline V gene data show CDR1 as SGHRS and CDR2 as YFSETQ. J gave up 4 bases and V 3 bases, and 1 base lay outside the gene matches. The CDR3 has 13 residues. The CDR3 region is CASSWDRGYEQYF. The CDR3 bases are TGCGCCAGCAGCTGGGACAGGGGATACGAGCAGTACTTC.

The chain couples TRBV27 to TRBJ1-6; no clear D gene. V dropped 10 bases and J dropped 7 bases, with 14 bases sitting between them. Germline V gene sequence: CDR1 MNHEY, CDR2 SMNVEV (reference sequence). The CDR3 runs 13 residues. DNA of the CDR3: TGTGCCACTTGTCCGGGTTTCAATTCACCCCTCCACTTT. This gives the protein CATCPGFNSPLHF.

The chain recombines TRBV7-2 with TRBJ1-2, with a tentative D call TRBD1 (6 bases). In germline, CDR1 is SGHTA, CDR2 FQGNSA. The CDR3 runs to 14 residues. Trimming took off 1 base at V and 3 bases at J, with 9 bases between the two ends. In nucleotides, the CDR3 is TGTGCCAGCAGCTTAGGGGACAAGGACTATGGCTACACCTTC. It yields the protein CASSLGDKDYGYTF.

The chain joins TRBV11-2 to TRBJ1-2; TRBD1 matches at 12 bases. Germline V gene data show CDR1 as SGHAT and CDR2 as FQNNGV. J was trimmed by 4 bases and V by 5 bases; bases with no gene match: 5. CDR3 length: 15 residues. CDR3 protein: CASSKGQGAPYGYTF. The CDR3 DNA follows: TGTGCCAGCAGCAAGGGACAGGGGGCCCCCTATGGCTACACCTTC.

The chain recombines TRBV24-1 with TRBJ2-1; TRBD2 might be the D (5 bases). The CDR3 length is 15 residues. V gave up 5 bases and J gave up 2 bases, with 12 bases separating them. Germline CDR1 and CDR2: KGHDR and SFDVKD. CDR3 sequence (DNA): TGTGCCACCAGTGCTATGACTAATACCTACAATGAGCAGTTCTTC. Residues: CATSAMTNTYNEQFF.

The V and J genes are TRBV29-1 and TRBJ2-1; D ambiguous. V lost 3 bases and J 4 bases, leaving 13 bases between the germline ends. Germline V gene lookup returns CDR1 SQVTM and CDR2 ANQGSEA. The CDR3 consists of 14 residues. Here the CDR3 reads CSVDNNRFYNEQFF. CDR3 sequence (DNA): TGCAGCGTTGATAACAACCGATTTTACAATGAGCAGTTCTTC.